This T cell receptor (beta chain) originates from a study of Ad26.COV2.S vaccination and SARS-CoV-2 variants. The study's findings and limits: With respect to non-spike TCR breadth, vaccine and placebo recipients were similar.

The V and J ends lost 5 bases and 2 bases, in that order; junction bases with no gene match: 3. This CDR3 has 15 residues. Per germline, CDR1 SEHNR and CDR2 FQNEAQ (reference sequence). Details on this clone: As yet, its antigen is unknown.

Clones were sequenced by immunoSEQ multiplex PCR, and TCRdb holds only the in-frame ones, with some missing. The data contain around 320,000 clones, about 86% of them seen just once; the ten biggest clones take up 1.5% to 2.5%. Described treatment: approximately 18 received Ad26.COV2.S at low or high dose, single or two shots; roughly five received placebo; per-sample allocation not given. It was on day 63 after the first vaccine or placebo injection that samples were taken. Sequencing was performed on peripheral blood, taken in a trial of Ad26.COV2.S vaccine versus placebo. The J gene is TRBJ1-5, the V gene TRBV7-9; the match to TRBD1 covers 10 bases. This clonotype originated in a person between 18 and 65 years old who received the Ad26.COV2.S COVID-19 vaccine or a placebo. In DNA, the CDR3 is TGTGCCAGCAGCCGGGACAGGGGTGGCAATCAGCCCCAGCATTTT. This translates into CASSRDRGGNQPQHF. Full variable domain (outside the CDR3, taken from reference TRBV7-9 and TRBJ1-5): DTGVSQNPRHKITKRGQNVTFRCDPISEHNRLYWYRQTLGQGPEFLTYFQNEAQLEKSRLLSDRFSAERPKGSFSTLEIQRTEQGDSAMYLCASSRDRGGNQPQHFGDGTRLSIL.